These T cell receptor beta chains were read from a single sample in a study of OX40 agonist ivuxolimab in advanced cancers. This table comes from immunoSEQ multiplex PCR, and its TCRdb copy is limited to in-frame clones, with some not included. This table holds nearly 50,000 clones, about 90% found once. Sample: CD4+ or CD8+ T cells sorted from blood, taken in a trial of the OX40 agonist ivuxolimab. The receptors stem from an adult with an advanced solid tumor such as melanoma, head and neck, liver or kidney cancer. CDR3s include the opening cysteine and the closing phenylalanine or tryptophan. Each record gives: clone size, V gene, J gene, D gene, CDR3 protein, CDR3 DNA. D genes are given only for firm matches. Size values are once, few and many counts, or a class for expanded clones, and some rows have none.

clone size: NA; V gene: TRBV7-2; J gene: TRBJ2-7; D gene: NA; CDR3 protein: CASSLDPGPYEQYF; CDR3 DNA: TGTGCCAGCAGCTTAGACCCAGGGCCCTACGAGCAGTACTTC
clone size: NA; V gene: TRBV7-9; J gene: TRBJ2-7; D gene: NA; CDR3 protein: CASSLGPNEQYF; CDR3 DNA: TGTGCCAGCAGCTTAGGGCCCAACGAGCAGTACTTC
clone size: NA; V gene: TRBV13; J gene: TRBJ2-7; D gene: TRBD2; CDR3 protein: CASSSGTSGTYEQYF; CDR3 DNA: TGTGCCAGCAGCTCCGGGACTAGCGGGACCTACGAGCAGTACTTC
clone size: once; V gene: TRBV4-1; J gene: TRBJ2-2; D gene: TRBD2; CDR3 protein: CASRPIAGGNTGELFF; CDR3 DNA: TGCGCCAGCAGACCAATAGCGGGGGGGAACACCGGGGAGCTGTTTTTT
clone size: NA; V gene: TRBV28; J gene: TRBJ2-5; D gene: TRBD2; CDR3 protein: CASSILAGGPLETQYF; CDR3 DNA: TGTGCCAGCAGTATTCTAGCGGGGGGGCCCCTGGAGACCCAGTACTTC
clone size: NA; V gene: TRBV4-3; J gene: TRBJ1-2; D gene: NA; CDR3 protein: CASSQDGGLYGYTF; CDR3 DNA: TGCGCCAGCAGCCAAGATGGCGGACTCTATGGCTACACCTTC
clone size: NA; V gene: TRBV30; J gene: TRBJ2-1; D gene: NA; CDR3 protein: CAWNGQGTYNEQFF; CDR3 DNA: TGTGCCTGGAACGGGCAGGGAACCTACAATGAGCAGTTCTTC
clone size: few; V gene: TRBV9; J gene: TRBJ1-4; D gene: NA; CDR3 protein: CASSIEGEDEKLFF; CDR3 DNA: TGTGCCAGCAGCATAGAGGGCGAAGATGAAAAACTGTTTTTT
clone size: NA; V gene: TRBV5-6; J gene: TRBJ2-7; D gene: TRBD1; CDR3 protein: CASSFGQGSSYEQYF; CDR3 DNA: TGTGCCAGCAGCTTCGGACAGGGGTCCTCCTACGAGCAGTACTTC
clone size: NA; V gene: TRBV28; J gene: TRBJ2-7; D gene: TRBD2; CDR3 protein: CASSFSVYTLAGGTYEQYF; CDR3 DNA: TGTGCCAGCAGTTTTTCCGTCTATACCCTAGCGGGGGGGACCTACGAGCAGTACTTC
clone size: NA; V gene: TRBV14; J gene: TRBJ1-2; D gene: TRBD1; CDR3 protein: CASSQDQGDVYGYTF; CDR3 DNA: TGTGCCAGCAGCCAAGATCAGGGGGACGTCTATGGCTACACCTTC
clone size: NA; V gene: TRBV7-9; J gene: TRBJ1-5; D gene: NA; CDR3 protein: CASSGTSSNQPQHF; CDR3 DNA: TGTGCCAGCAGCGGGACATCAAGCAATCAGCCCCAGCATTTT
clone size: NA; V gene: TRBV28; J gene: TRBJ2-7; D gene: TRBD1; CDR3 protein: CASSFSPRQGAKGEQYF; CDR3 DNA: TGTGCCAGCAGTTTTTCCCCACGGCAGGGGGCAAAAGGCGAGCAGTACTTC
clone size: NA; V gene: TRBV7-7; J gene: TRBJ2-1; D gene: NA; CDR3 protein: CASSLQDGDRSEQFF; CDR3 DNA: TGTGCCAGCAGCTTACAAGATGGGGATCGAAGTGAGCAGTTCTTC
clone size: NA; V gene: TRBV19; J gene: TRBJ2-7; D gene: TRBD2; CDR3 protein: CASSHGLAGTYEQYF; CDR3 DNA: TGTGCCAGTAGTCATGGACTAGCGGGGACCTACGAGCAGTACTTC
clone size: once; V gene: TRBV9; J gene: TRBJ1-5; D gene: NA; CDR3 protein: CASSVGGGLSNQPQHF; CDR3 DNA: TGTGCCAGCAGCGTAGGAGGAGGGCTAAGCAATCAGCCCCAGCATTTT
clone size: NA; V gene: TRBV9; J gene: TRBJ2-7; D gene: NA; CDR3 protein: CASSDRTDPPSYEQYF; CDR3 DNA: TGTGCCAGCAGCGACCGGACGGACCCTCCCTCCTACGAGCAGTACTTC
clone size: NA; V gene: TRBV29-1; J gene: TRBJ1-1; D gene: NA; CDR3 protein: CSVEGRHPEAFF; CDR3 DNA: TGCAGCGTTGAAGGGCGGCACCCTGAAGCTTTCTTT
clone size: NA; V gene: TRBV7-2; J gene: TRBJ2-4; D gene: NA; CDR3 protein: CASRPRGENIQYF; CDR3 DNA: TGTGCCAGCAGACCCAGGGGCGAAAACATTCAGTACTTC
clone size: NA; V gene: TRBV7-2; J gene: TRBJ2-5; D gene: TRBD1; CDR3 protein: CASSSPQGVQETQYF; CDR3 DNA: TGTGCCAGCAGCTCCCCCCAGGGGGTTCAAGAGACCCAGTACTTC
clone size: NA; V gene: TRBV4-3; J gene: TRBJ1-4; D gene: NA; CDR3 protein: CASSQVDSLREKLFF; CDR3 DNA: TGCGCCAGCAGCCAAGTGGACAGCCTTAGGGAAAAACTGTTTTTT
clone size: NA; V gene: TRBV15; J gene: TRBJ2-3; D gene: NA; CDR3 protein: CATSSGGVGTDTQYF; CDR3 DNA: TGTGCCACCAGCAGTGGCGGGGTGGGCACAGATACGCAGTATTTT
clone size: NA; V gene: TRBV7-9; J gene: TRBJ2-7; D gene: NA; CDR3 protein: CASSPEQGLGEQYF; CDR3 DNA: TGTGCCAGCAGCCCAGAACAGGGACTGGGCGAGCAGTACTTC
clone size: NA; V gene: TRBV7-9; J gene: TRBJ2-1; D gene: TRBD1; CDR3 protein: CASSSGQSYNEQFF; CDR3 DNA: TGTGCCAGCAGCTCGGGACAGAGTTACAATGAGCAGTTCTTC
clone size: NA; V gene: TRBV28; J gene: TRBJ1-1; D gene: NA; CDR3 protein: CASSAGPNTEAFF; CDR3 DNA: TGTGCCAGCAGTGCGGGACCGAACACTGAAGCTTTCTTT
clone size: NA; V gene: TRBV6-1; J gene: TRBJ1-4; D gene: NA; CDR3 protein: CASSERRINEKLFF; CDR3 DNA: TGTGCCAGCAGTGAAAGGAGGATTAATGAAAAACTGTTTTTT
clone size: NA; V gene: TRBV4-3; J gene: TRBJ2-7; D gene: NA; CDR3 protein: CASSQDSELSYEQYF; CDR3 DNA: TGCGCCAGCAGCCAAGATTCCGAGCTTTCCTACGAGCAGTACTTC
clone size: NA; V gene: TRBV7-9; J gene: TRBJ2-1; D gene: NA; CDR3 protein: CASSHSAGGDEQFF; CDR3 DNA: TGTGCCAGCAGTCACTCGGCGGGTGGCGATGAGCAGTTCTTC
clone size: NA; V gene: TRBV4-3; J gene: TRBJ2-1; D gene: NA; CDR3 protein: CASSQEAGHNEQFF; CDR3 DNA: TGCGCCAGCAGCCAAGAAGCCGGTCACAATGAGCAGTTCTTC
clone size: NA; V gene: TRBV11-2; J gene: TRBJ1-3; D gene: NA; CDR3 protein: CASSTTHTIYF; CDR3 DNA: TGTGCCAGCAGCACTACCCACACCATATATTTT
clone size: NA; V gene: TRBV4-3; J gene: TRBJ2-5; D gene: TRBD2; CDR3 protein: CASSQDLGGFGETQYF; CDR3 DNA: TGCGCCAGCAGCCAAGATCTGGGGGGGTTCGGAGAGACCCAGTACTTC
clone size: NA; V gene: TRBV7-9; J gene: TRBJ1-4; D gene: NA; CDR3 protein: CASSLQANEKLFF; CDR3 DNA: TGTGCCAGCAGCTTGCAGGCTAATGAAAAACTGTTTTTT
clone size: NA; V gene: TRBV7-2; J gene: TRBJ2-1; D gene: NA; CDR3 protein: CASSPDSTYNEQFF; CDR3 DNA: TGTGCCAGCAGCCCCGACAGTACCTACAATGAGCAGTTCTTC